Included here is one TCR beta chain sequence, with context. Trimming shortened V by 4 bases and J by 6 bases, and 13 bases separated the two germline ends. CDR3 length: 14 residues. Germline loops: CDR1 MNHEY, CDR2 SVGAGI. Measured with immunoSEQ multiplex PCR; TCRdb has only the in-frame clones, and not every one. The table has roughly 200,000 clones, 85% seen once; the top ten hold 18%. This entry is derived from a study of blood T cell repertoires in COVID-19. The V call is TRBV6-5, the J call TRBJ1-5; a possible D gene is TRBD1 (6 bases). The sequence was obtained from a man aged 40-50 years who had recovered from COVID-19. Sequencing input: PBMCs or T cells enriched from blood (not recorded which). In DNA, the CDR3 is TGTGCCAGCAGTTCTTCAGGGGAAGTTCAGCCCCAGCATTTT. This encodes CASSSSGEVQPQHF.